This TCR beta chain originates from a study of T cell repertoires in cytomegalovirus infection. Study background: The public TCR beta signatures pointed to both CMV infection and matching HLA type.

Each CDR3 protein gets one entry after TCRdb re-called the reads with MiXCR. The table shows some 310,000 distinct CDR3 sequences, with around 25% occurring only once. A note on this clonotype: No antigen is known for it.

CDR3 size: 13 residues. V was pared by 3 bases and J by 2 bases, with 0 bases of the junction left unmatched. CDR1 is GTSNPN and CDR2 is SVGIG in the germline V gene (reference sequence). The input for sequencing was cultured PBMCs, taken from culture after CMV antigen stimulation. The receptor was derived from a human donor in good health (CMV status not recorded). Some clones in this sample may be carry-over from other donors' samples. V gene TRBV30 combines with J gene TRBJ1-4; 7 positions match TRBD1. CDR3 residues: CAWRTGTNEKLFF. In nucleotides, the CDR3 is TGTGCCTGGAGGACAGGGACTAATGAAAAACTGTTTTTT.